Listed below are T cell receptor beta chains from one sample, sequenced in a study of cytomegalovirus exposure and HLA in healthy donors. This table comes from immunoSEQ multiplex PCR, and its TCRdb copy is limited to in-frame clones, with some not included. The table lists some 190,000 clones, 77% of them singletons. The sequenced sample was PBMCs. Receptor source: a man between 18 and 35 years old in good health and CMV-seronegative. CDR3s include the opening cysteine and the closing phenylalanine or tryptophan. The order of the fields is V gene, J gene, CDR3 protein.

>TRBV7-2|TRBJ2-2
CASSWGQRSGELFF
>TRBV30|TRBJ1-5
CAWSVAGNQPQHF
>TRBV10-3|TRBJ1-5
CAISESGLANQPQHF
>TRBV27|TRBJ2-7
CASSLVAGGPNEQYF
>TRBV15|TRBJ2-2
CATSRVAGYPGELFF
>TRBV9|TRBJ2-3
CASSVARLAGGPDTQYF
>TRBV4-3|TRBJ1-5
CASSHTWGQPNQPQHF
>TRBV2|TRBJ2-1
CASSERGGYYNEQFF
>TRBV7-2|TRBJ1-1
CASSADTAEAFF
>TRBV19|TRBJ1-4
CASSIVSATNEKLFF
>TRBV6-5|TRBJ1-6
CASSYSRRGKGSPLHF
>TRBV29-1|TRBJ1-2
CSVEGQGTNYGYTF
>TRBV6-1|TRBJ2-3
CASSVRDRVTDTQYF
>TRBV11-2|TRBJ2-1
CASSQLLAGGDNEQFF
>TRBV7-9|TRBJ1-1
CASSMGAGKDTEAFF
>TRBV6-1|TRBJ2-7
CASSERMRTGYEQYF
>TRBV27|TRBJ1-2
CASRSTGTGGVYGYTF
>TRBV27|TRBJ2-2
CASSLLAGGSGELFF
>TRBV11-3|TRBJ2-1
CASSLVGSTTEQFF
>TRBV9|TRBJ2-1
CASSVAPSGRGEQFF
>TRBV19|TRBJ1-1
CASSYRGRNFGTEAFF
>TRBV6-5|TRBJ2-7
CASSQGTAYEQYF
>TRBV6-1|TRBJ2-7
CASSVLRGLASSPRYEQYF
>TRBV7-9|TRBJ2-7
CASSNSRDSYEQYF
>TRBV6-5|TRBJ2-7
CASSYSGLGFYEQYF
>TRBV18|TRBJ2-7
CASSPREFTTGPLGEQYF
>TRBV15|TRBJ1-1
CATGLHRNTEAFF
>TRBV30|TRBJ1-5
CAWSGQAGQPQHF
>TRBV30|TRBJ2-1
CAWSSTGQGYNEQFF
>TRBV4-3|TRBJ1-4
CASSQDRGAGVGEKLFF
>TRBV5-1|TRBJ1-2
CASSLKSSVNYGYTF
>TRBV5-1|TRBJ2-1
CASSLGPGGTNEQFF
>TRBV11-2|TRBJ2-7
CATSTGRVTYEQYF
>TRBV11-3|TRBJ2-1
CASSFEGLEGDEQFF
>TRBV10-1|TRBJ2-5
CASTRLAGDQETQYF
>TRBV27|TRBJ1-2
CASSLQVNYGYTF
>TRBV25-1|TRBJ1-1
CASSHGYGTEAFF
>TRBV15|NA
CATSRGQGDYEQYF
>TRBV11-2|TRBJ2-7
CASSLRARHEQYF
>TRBV7-2|TRBJ1-1
CASSLARTAEAFF
>TRBV16|TRBJ2-7
CASSLRQGTYEQYF
>TRBV7-9|TRBJ2-7
CASSLVWPGLSSYEQYF
>TRBV7-9|TRBJ2-6
CASSLSGLPSSGANVLTF
>TRBV7-9|TRBJ1-6
CASSSGQEGNSPLHF
>TRBV2|TRBJ2-7
CASSGGRINEQYF
>TRBV5-8|TRBJ2-6
CASSFAGSGANVLTF
>TRBV11-2|TRBJ1-4
CASSLDREGRGEKLFF
>TRBV6-6|TRBJ2-2
CASSYLAGELFF
>TRBV10-1|TRBJ1-2
CASSESHTGIDGYTF
>TRBV4-2|TRBJ1-2
CASSQEPTGEEGYGYTF
>TRBV4-3|TRBJ2-7
CASSPDDLVPSAYEQYF
>TRBV5-1|TRBJ1-2
CASSPGQSWEGYTF
>TRBV29-1|TRBJ2-4
CSVDGDLEWKNIQYF